The 13 T cell receptor beta chains below were found in one sample sequenced in a study of T-cell reconstitution after alpha-beta-depleted transplantation in children. The library targeted TCRbeta and was prepared with unique molecular identifiers. A single record per CDR3 protein comes from TCRdb applying MiXCR to the PCR reads. There are hundreds of thousands of distinct CDR3 sequences in the sample; around 16% occur only once, and 35% to 50% lies in the top ten. Sequenced material: PBMCs, mostly from graft donor cells, taken 360 days after TCRalphabeta/CD19-depleted stem cell transplant. These receptors originate from a male patient between 2 and 10 years old who had a stem cell transplant for acute lymphoblastic leukemia, so the T cells may come from the graft donor.

The gene calls are TRBV7-3 and TRBJ2-3, with a tentative D call TRBD1 (7 bases). V was trimmed by 5 bases and J by 0 bases, leaving 12 bases between them. The germline CDR1 and CDR2 sequences are SGHTA and FQGTGA. The CDR3 loop spans 15 amino acids. The CDR3, as DNA: TGTGCCAGCAGCGTCGGAGGGGGCAGCACAGATACGCAGTATTTT. The encoded protein is CASSVGGGSTDTQYF.

In this sample, this clonotype turned up a few times. The gene calls are TRBV19 and TRBJ2-1, with TRBD2 matching over 12 bases. This CDR3 spans 15 amino acids. With 5 bases clipped from V and 9 bases from J, the junction kept 8 bases outside the gene matches. Germline V gene data show CDR1 as LNHDA and CDR2 as SQIVND (reference sequence). CDR3: CASSGGLAGVGEQFF. CDR3 nucleotide sequence: TGTGCCAGTAGTGGGGGACTAGCGGGCGTCGGTGAGCAGTTCTTC.

This clonotype has just a few counts. The CDR3 DNA reads as TGTGCCAGCAGTTACGCGGGACGCTACGAGCAGTACTTC. Residues: CASSYAGRYEQYF. The chain has TRBV6-2 or TRBV6-3 and TRBJ2-7, with a weak D call TRBD2 (6 bases). Trimming cost V 2 bases and J 3 bases, with 8 bases left between them. This CDR3 has 13 residues. Germline V gene data show CDR1 as MNHEY and CDR2 as SVGEGT.

This clonotype was detected a few times. V and J are TRBV11-2 and TRBJ2-7, with D possibly matching TRBD1 (5 bases). The CDR3 contains 15 residues. The germline gives CDR1 SGHAT, CDR2 FQNNGV. The V end was cut by 2 bases, the J end by 2 bases, with 13 bases between. The CDR3 bases are TGTGCCAGCAGCTTATGGCACGACAGCCCCTACGAGCAGTACTTC. As protein: CASSLWHDSPYEQYF.

The CDR3 nucleotides read TGTGCCAGCAGTGCTAGAGGGGAGCTGTTTTTT. This gives the protein CASSARGELFF. V is TRBV6-1 and J is TRBJ2-2; D call uncertain. The CDR3 is 11 amino acids. CDR1 MNHNS and CDR2 SASEGT come from the germline V gene. Trimming removed 4 bases at V and 8 bases at J, with 5 bases between.

This clonotype occurred a few times. This sequence joins TRBV4-3 and TRBJ2-2; D gene uncertain. V gave up 4 bases and J gave up 1 base, with 10 bases separating them. The CDR3 consists of 15 residues. Germline-derived CDR1 and CDR2 are LGHNA and YSLEER. The CDR3 here is CASSPIPQNTGELFF. The CDR3 nucleotides are TGCGCCAGCAGCCCTATCCCTCAGAACACCGGGGAGCTGTTTTTT.

This clonotype was seen a handful of times. This rearrangement joins TRBV4-3 to TRBJ2-2, with 9 bases identical to TRBD1. The ends lost 6 bases at V and 6 bases at J; junction bases unmatched: 5. Looked up from germline, CDR1 is LGHNA and CDR2 is YSLEER. CDR3 length: 14 residues. The CDR3 nucleotides are TGCGCCAGCAGGATGACAGGGGGTGCCGGGGAGCTGTTTTTT. Translating gives CASRMTGGAGELFF.

This clonotype came up a few times. The V gene is TRBV6-5, the J gene TRBJ1-5, with no clear D. The CDR3 has 14 amino acids. The germline gives CDR1 MNHEY, CDR2 SVGAGI. Between the trimmed V and J ends, which lost 0 bases and 4 bases, there was a span of 7 bases. CDR3 residues: CASSYSAGNQPQHF. DNA for the CDR3: TGTGCCAGCAGTTACTCAGCGGGGAATCAGCCCCAGCATTTT.

This clonotype appeared a few times. V and J are TRBV29-1 and TRBJ2-7; the D gene is possibly TRBD2 (6 bases). CDR1 SQVTM and CDR2 ANQGSEA come from the germline V gene. This CDR3 comprises 14 residues. V was pared by 7 bases and J by 3 bases, with 19 bases between. DNA of the CDR3: TGCAGCGCTGACTCGGGAGCGGGTAGCTACGAGCAGTACTTC. Protein product: CSADSGAGSYEQYF.

This clonotype came up many times. The chain is built from TRBV12-3 or TRBV12-4 and TRBJ2-2, with D possibly being TRBD2 (6 bases). V was shortened by 6 bases and J by 6 bases, with 8 bases between the two germline ends. The CDR3 spans 12 residues. The CDR3 DNA reads TGTGCCAGCAGCTCGGGGGCCGGGGAGCTGTTTTTT. Translation gives CASSSGAGELFF.

The chain couples TRBV4-3 to TRBJ2-2; TRBD2 is a possible D gene (5 bases). The CDR3 loop spans 16 amino acids. In germline, CDR1 is LGHNA, CDR2 YSLEER. The V end was cut by 0 bases, the J end by 4 bases, with 12 bases between. CDR3 in amino acids: CASSQDRGFLTGELFF. The CDR3 coding sequence is TGCGCCAGCAGCCAAGATCGGGGTTTCCTCACCGGGGAGCTGTTTTTT.

The V and J genes are TRBV7-8 and TRBJ2-7; 8 nucleotides match TRBD2. This CDR3 region has 15 residues. Losses at the gene ends were 5 bases for V and 2 bases for J; bases not matched to a gene: 8. Germline V gene data show CDR1 as SGHVS and CDR2 as FQNEAQ. Here the CDR3 DNA reads TGTGCCAGCAGCCCCCGGCTAGCGGGTACCTACGAGCAGTACTTC. Residues: CASSPRLAGTYEQYF.

This clonotype was picked up many times. The CDR3 is CASSISGYEQFF. The CDR3 bases are TGTGCCAGCAGTATTAGCGGATATGAGCAGTTCTTC. This chain links TRBV6-2 or TRBV6-3 with TRBJ2-1; D might be TRBD2 (6 bases). The V and J ends lost 5 bases and 8 bases respectively, with 10 bases between them. This CDR3 is built from 12 residues. Germline V lookup: CDR1 MNHEY, CDR2 SVGEGT.